The 2 T cell receptor beta chains listed next were all sequenced from one sample in a study of cytomegalovirus exposure and HLA in healthy donors. With 60 Vbeta and 13 Jbeta primers, the PCR was carried out. Libraries were prepared by immunoSEQ multiplex PCR; TCRdb keeps only in-frame clonotypes and omits some of them. This sample has under 150,000 clones, with 78% found just once. The sample comprised PBMCs. The receptors come from a woman between 40 and 50 years old in good health and CMV-seronegative.

This chain joins TRBV11-2 and TRBJ1-1; D not resolved. The CDR3 runs to 15 residues. Germline V gene sequence: CDR1 SGHAT, CDR2 FQNNGV. The V end was cut by 0 bases, the J end by 3 bases, with 11 bases between. CDR3 nucleotides: TGTGCCAGCAGCTTAGATCCAAGCGGACACACTGAAGCTTTCTTT. It translates to CASSLDPSGHTEAFF. Filled out from reference TRBV11-2 and TRBJ1-1, the complete variable domain reads EAGVAQSPRYKIIEKRQSVAFWCNPISGHATLYWYQQILGQGPKLLIQFQNNGVVDDSQLPKDRFSAERLKGVDSTLKIQPAKLEDSAVYLCASSLDPSGHTEAFFGQGTRLTVV.

This rearrangement joins TRBV11-2 to TRBJ1-2; no firm D call. The germline V gene has CDR1 SGHAT and CDR2 FQNNGV. The germline V and J ends were trimmed by 0 bases and 4 bases, with 12 bases remaining between them. This CDR3 is built from 15 residues. The CDR3 nucleotides are TGTGCCAGCAGCTTAGAACCTGCAGGCATCTATGGCTACACCTTC. Translated, it gives CASSLEPAGIYGYTF.